The 14 T cell receptor beta chains reported below all come from one sample, sequenced in a study of T cell responses to AZD1222 COVID-19 vaccine. Sequencing was performed with immunoSEQ multiplex PCR; in TCRdb, only in-frame clones are kept and a portion is missing. The table records approximately 150,000 clones, around nine tenths of them present only once. Here the sequenced sample was peripheral blood, taken on day 0 of AZD1222 vaccination. These receptors were obtained from an adult in good health.

This chain links TRBV18 with TRBJ1-4, with D perhaps TRBD1 (5 bases). This CDR3 has 14 amino acids. Germline CDR1 and CDR2: KGHSH and LQKENI. Trimming pared 6 bases from V and 8 bases from J, leaving 16 bases between. The CDR3 is CASSPPGTAEKLFF. CDR3 nucleotides: TGTGCCAGCTCGCCCCCAGGGACGGCGGAAAAACTGTTTTTT.

This rearrangement joins TRBV19 to TRBJ2-5; 10 bases fit TRBD1. Germline loops: CDR1 LNHDA, CDR2 SQIVND (reference sequence). This CDR3 comprises 15 residues. V lost 5 bases to trimming and J lost 7 bases; unmatched junction nucleotides: 10. The CDR3 DNA reads TGTGCCAGTAGTCCGTCGACAGGGGGCAGGGTGACCCAGTACTTC. Its protein is CASSPSTGGRVTQYF.

The chain couples TRBV9 to TRBJ2-3, with 7 bases identical to TRBD2. Losses at the gene ends were 1 base for V and 0 bases for J; bases not matched to a gene: 2. CDR1 SGDLS and CDR2 YYNGEE come from the germline V gene. The CDR3 totals 15 residues. CDR3 nucleotide sequence: TGTGCCAGCAGCGTATTAGCGGGTAGCACAGATACGCAGTATTTT. Translation: CASSVLAGSTDTQYF.

The chain has TRBV6-5 and TRBJ2-1; D remains unclear. This CDR3 has 16 amino acids. Trimming cost V 0 bases and J 8 bases, with 17 bases left between them. Germline V CDR1 and CDR2: MNHEY, SVGAGI. CDR3 nucleotide sequence: TGTGCCAGCAGTTACTCGATTAACAAACCCTTCGATGAGCAGTTCTTC. Translation: CASSYSINKPFDEQFF.

The chain recombines TRBV10-3 with TRBJ2-3; 9 bases map to TRBD2. The CDR3 has 15 residues. The V segment lost 4 bases and the J segment 6 bases; nucleotides outside the gene matches: 8. CDR1 is ENHRY, CDR2 SYGVKD, per germline. The CDR3 loop reads CAISGTSAGGDTQYF. In DNA, the CDR3 is TGTGCCATCAGTGGGACTAGCGCTGGGGGTGATACGCAGTATTTT.

The J gene is TRBJ1-1, the V gene TRBV30; no definite D call. V was pared by 2 bases and J by 9 bases, with 19 bases between. This CDR3 spans 14 amino acids. From germline, CDR1 is GTSNPN and CDR2 SVGIG (reference sequence). CDR3 sequence (DNA): TGTGCCTGGAGTTTGATTTCGGCAGAGACAAAAGCTTTCTTT. Translation: CAWSLISAETKAFF.

V gene TRBV4-1 combines with J gene TRBJ2-1, with 15 bases identical to TRBD2. The CDR3 sequence is 19 residues long. The V gene's germline CDR1 is MGHRA and CDR2 YSYEKL. Trimming at V came to 1 base and at J to 6 bases, leaving 10 bases not matched to a gene. The CDR3 DNA reads as TGCGCCAGCAGCCAAGCCTGGACTAGCGGGGGGGGTCGGTTCAATGAGCAGTTCTTC. It is translated as CASSQAWTSGGGRFNEQFF.

V gene TRBV9 combines with J gene TRBJ2-1, with 10 bases identical to TRBD2. Germline trimming cut 2 bases from V and 4 bases from J; bases unmatched to any gene: 3. CDR1 SGDLS and CDR2 YYNGEE come from the germline V gene. The CDR3 has 15 amino acids. CDR3 region: CASSVGLADYNEQFF. CDR3 coding DNA: TGTGCCAGCAGCGTCGGACTAGCGGATTACAATGAGCAGTTCTTC.

The V call is TRBV19, the J call TRBJ1-2, with D maybe TRBD1 (5 bases). Trimming pared 3 bases from V and 6 bases from J, leaving 20 bases between. In germline, CDR1 is LNHDA, CDR2 SQIVND (reference sequence). The CDR3 has 16 amino acids. In nucleotides, the CDR3 is TGTGCCAGTAGTATTGGGGTAGGGACCTCGGGGAATGGCTACACCTTC. Amino acids: CASSIGVGTSGNGYTF.

The chain has TRBV6-5 and TRBJ1-5, with D uncertain. CDR3 length equals 14 residues. The germline V and J ends were trimmed by 6 bases and 5 bases, with 14 bases remaining between them. CDR1 and CDR2 from the germline V gene are MNHEY and SVGAGI. CDR3 sequence reads: CASRQYQEDQPQHF. CDR3 DNA sequence: TGTGCCAGCAGACAATACCAGGAAGATCAGCCCCAGCATTTT.

The chain uses TRBV12-3 or TRBV12-4 and TRBJ1-1; D remains unclear. The CDR3 extends over 13 amino acids. V was clipped by 5 bases and J by 5 bases, with 12 bases between them. The CDR3 region has the DNA TGTGCCAGCAGTCTTAGGGATCTGACTGAAGCTTTCTTT. Amino acid sequence: CASSLRDLTEAFF.

The chain couples TRBV5-4 to TRBJ1-2; weak D call: TRBD1 (5 bases). Germline V lookup: CDR1 SGHNT, CDR2 YYREEE (reference sequence). CDR3 length equals 15 residues. Trimming removed 3 bases from V and 4 bases from J, with 16 bases in between. CDR3 bases: TGTGCCAGCAGCTCCAAGGTTAAGGGACCCTATGGCTACACCTTC. This gives the protein CASSSKVKGPYGYTF.

The rearrangement uses TRBV2 and TRBJ1-3; D uncertain. This CDR3 region has 13 residues. V dropped 4 bases and J dropped 4 bases, with 8 bases sitting between them. Per the germline V gene, CDR1 is SNHLY and CDR2 is FYNNEI. The CDR3 DNA reads as TGTGCCAGCAGTGTAGGGTTGGGAAACACCATATATTTT. Its translation is CASSVGLGNTIYF.

J is TRBJ2-3 and V is TRBV3-1 (or the pseudogene TRBV3-2), with 8 bases that match TRBD1. The CDR3 extends over 14 amino acids. Germline V gene lookup returns CDR1 LGHDT and CDR2 YNNKEL (reference sequence). The ends lost 6 bases at V and 3 bases at J; junction bases unmatched: 5. The CDR3 DNA reads TGTGCCAGCAGGAACAGGGGGATGACAGATACGCAGTATTTT. Translation: CASRNRGMTDTQYF.